The T cell receptor beta chain described here comes from a study of vaccination and CD4 T cells after COVID-19. Study context: Overlapping spike peptides from SARS-CoV-2, HCoV-NL63, HCoV-OC43 and HCoV-229E served to stimulate the cells.

General study results and limits: Convalescent patients' median share of reactive clones seen only post-vaccination was 80% to 90%.

Oncomine TCR Beta short-read sequencing was applied to DNA from cultured CD4+ T cells. TCRdb used MiXCR to reprocess the PCR reads, holding one entry per CDR3 protein. The sample consists of 20,000 to 30,000 distinct CDR3 sequences, about three fifths of them appearing once. Treatment given: roughly 10-day PBMC culture with coronavirus spike peptide pools or control peptides (ViraFEST assay). The medium had half its volume replaced with fresh IL-2 medium on days 3 and 7. After culture for around ten days, isolation of CD4+ T cells was performed by negative selection. The germline CDR1 and CDR2 sequences are SEHNR and FQNEAQ (reference sequence). V was clipped by 1 base and J by 13 bases, with 9 bases between them. The CDR3 spans 11 residues. As regards this clonotype: Its antigen is still unknown.

The chain employs TRBV7-9 and TRBJ2-3; no clear D. The TCR originated in a human donor who had recovered from COVID-19. The sequencing sample was made of CD4+ T cells from blood, cultured in vitro. CDR3 residues: CASSLVEKEYF. The CDR3 nucleotides are TGTGCCAGCAGCTTAGTAGAGAAGGAGTATTTT.